These T cell receptor beta chains were read from a single sample in a study of early T cells in non-severe SARS-CoV-2 infection. TCRdb analysed the 5' RACE reads with MiXCR anew, one entry per CDR3 protein. The table records tens of thousands of distinct CDR3 sequences, around a tenth of them present only once. The starting material was whole blood, obtained at baseline. The receptors were sampled from an adult who was a healthcare worker with PCR-confirmed SARS-CoV-2 infection or an uninfected control (not recorded which). Each CDR3 is given with its conserved first and last residue. A D gene is named only where the DNA matches it firmly. Rows give clone size only sometimes, using once, few, many, or a class for an expanded clone.

TRBJ1-6 NA 15 TRBV6-5 NA TGTGCCAGCAGTTACGGGGGGGCAGATAATTCACCCCTCCACTTT CASSYGGADNSPLHF
TRBJ1-6 NA 15 TRBV10-2 NA TGCGCCAGCGGGGCTCCGGCAGGTGTAAATTCACCCCTCCACTTT CASGAPAGVNSPLHF
TRBJ2-1 TRBD2 15 TRBV5-4 NA TGTGCCAGCAGCTTGCTGCTAGCGGGGGTTCATGAGCAGTTCTTC CASSLLLAGVHEQFF
TRBJ2-3 TRBD1 13 TRBV19 NA TGTGCCAGTAGCCTTGACAGGGAAGATACGCAGTATTTT CASSLDREDTQYF
TRBJ2-7 TRBD1 17 TRBV27 once TGTGCCAGCAGTTTTCAGCCCGGACAGGGGGTTTCCTACGAGCAGTACTTC CASSFQPGQGVSYEQYF
TRBJ1-2 NA 14 TRBV10-3 many TGTGCCATCAGTGAGTCGGCAACAGGGTATGGCTACACCTTC CAISESATGYGYTF
TRBJ2-3 NA 15 TRBV5-4 few TGTGCCAGCAGCTTGGCTGTCGGCCCGGAAGGGGCGCAGTATTTT CASSLAVGPEGAQYF
TRBJ1-2 NA 11 TRBV5-1 many TGCGCCAGCAGCGGGGAATATGGCTACACCTTC CASSGEYGYTF
TRBJ1-1 NA 13 TRBV29-1 NA TGCAGCGTTCCAGGTCCCGGGGGCACTGAAGCTTTCTTT CSVPGPGGTEAFF
TRBJ1-4 NA 11 TRBV20-1 few TGCAGTGCTAGAGATGGGGAAAAACTGTTTTTT CSARDGEKLFF
TRBJ2-3 TRBD2 15 TRBV10-3 many TGTGCCATCCTAGCGGGGGACCTCAGCACAGATACGCAGTATTTT CAILAGDLSTDTQYF
TRBJ1-6 NA 14 TRBV4-1 few TGCGCCAGCAGCCAAGATCGGTATAATTCACCCCTCCACTTT CASSQDRYNSPLHF
TRBJ1-4 NA 15 TRBV6-5 few TGTGCCAGCAGTTACACTACCGGGACTGGTGAAAAACTGTTTTTT CASSYTTGTGEKLFF
TRBJ2-5 TRBD2 16 TRBV19 once TGTGCCAGTACTCCCGGGGGAGCGGGGGGCAGAGAGACCCAGTACTTC CASTPGGAGGRETQYF
TRBJ2-1 TRBD2 17 TRBV13 NA TGTGCCAGCAGCTCCCTTCTGACTAGCGGGGGAAGGGATGAGCAGTTCTTC CASSSLLTSGGRDEQFF
TRBJ2-2 TRBD1 15 TRBV6-2/TRBV6-3 NA TGTGCCAGCAGTACGGACAGGGGGCACCCCGGGGAGCTGTTTTTT CASSTDRGHPGELFF
TRBJ1-1 NA 16 TRBV4-3 many TGCGCCAGCAGCCAAGATAGGTCATCCCCGAGCACTGAAGCTTTCTTT CASSQDRSSPSTEAFF
TRBJ2-7 NA 13 TRBV5-4 many TGTGCCAGCAGCTCATCGGGGACCTACGAGCAGTACTTC CASSSSGTYEQYF
TRBJ1-1 TRBD1 19 TRBV7-9 many TGTGCCAGCAGCTTAGCCCGGGACAGGGTGGGCCTAAGGAGGACTGAAGCTTTCTTT CASSLARDRVGLRRTEAFF
TRBJ1-2 TRBD1 13 TRBV7-9 NA TGTGCCAGCAGGGAGACAGGGGGCCTTGGCTACACCTTC CASRETGGLGYTF
TRBJ2-3 TRBD2 16 TRBV24-1 NA TGTGCCACCAGTGAGGGGACTAGCGTACCCACAGATACGCAGTATTTT CATSEGTSVPTDTQYF
TRBJ2-1 NA 15 TRBV10-3 NA TGTGCCATCAGTGAGTCAGTCCTATTGTACAATGAGCAGTTCTTC CAISESVLLYNEQFF
TRBJ2-5 NA 14 TRBV30 NA TGTGCCTGGAGTGTACGTTTCAACCAAGAGACCCAGTACTTC CAWSVRFNQETQYF
TRBJ1-6 NA 12 TRBV6-1 NA TGTGCCAGCAGTGTAGGGAACTCACCCCTCCACTTT CASSVGNSPLHF
TRBJ2-3 NA 14 TRBV3-1 few TGTGCCAGCAGTTTTGGGTCCTCCAGAGATACGCAGTATTTT CASSFGSSRDTQYF
TRBJ1-5 NA 12 TRBV29-1 NA TGCAGCGTTGGACAAGGGAATCAGCCCCAGCATTTT CSVGQGNQPQHF
TRBJ2-7 NA 14 TRBV27 few TGTGCCAGCCGGTCACAGGGGAGGGTCTACGAGCAGTACTTC CASRSQGRVYEQYF
TRBJ1-2 NA 14 TRBV5-4 few TGTGCCAGCACCTCCCGCGGGACAACCTATGGCTACACCTTC CASTSRGTTYGYTF
TRBJ2-5 NA 13 TRBV18 many TGTGCCAGCTCACCAGCGGCCAGGGAGACCCAGTACTTC CASSPAARETQYF
TRBJ1-2 NA 14 TRBV7-2 NA TGTGCCAGCAGCTTTATCCAGGGGAACTATGGCTACACCTTC CASSFIQGNYGYTF
TRBJ1-1 NA 13 TRBV6-6 NA TGTGCCAGCAGTTACACCCCACGAGCTGAAGCTTTCTTT CASSYTPRAEAFF
TRBJ2-2 TRBD1 16 TRBV7-3 NA TGTGCCAGCAGCCCCGACGGGACAGGGTCCACCGGGGAGCTGTTTTTT CASSPDGTGSTGELFF
TRBJ1-1 NA 14 TRBV5-4 NA TGTGCCAGCAGCTTGGCCCTCAGGAACACTGAAGCTTTCTTT CASSLALRNTEAFF
TRBJ2-1 NA 16 TRBV5-1 NA TGCGCCAGCAGCTTGGTGTTATCCAGGGAATACAATGAGCAGTTCTTC CASSLVLSREYNEQFF
TRBJ2-5 TRBD2 16 TRBV5-6 few TGTGCCAGCAGCCGAGCCCTAGCGGACGGCTCTGAGACCCAGTACTTC CASSRALADGSETQYF
TRBJ2-7 NA 19 TRBV21-1 many TGTGCCAGCAGCCCGAGAGGCACAGGGGGCTACGCTAGCTCCTACGAGCAGTACTTC CASSPRGTGGYASSYEQYF
TRBJ1-1 NA 12 TRBV29-1 many TGCAGCCCCTGGACACTGAACACTGAAGCTTTCTTT CSPWTLNTEAFF
TRBJ2-7 TRBD1 15 TRBV5-1 NA TGCGCCAGCAGCCCTTTGACAGGGGGGTCCTACGAGCAGTACTTC CASSPLTGGSYEQYF